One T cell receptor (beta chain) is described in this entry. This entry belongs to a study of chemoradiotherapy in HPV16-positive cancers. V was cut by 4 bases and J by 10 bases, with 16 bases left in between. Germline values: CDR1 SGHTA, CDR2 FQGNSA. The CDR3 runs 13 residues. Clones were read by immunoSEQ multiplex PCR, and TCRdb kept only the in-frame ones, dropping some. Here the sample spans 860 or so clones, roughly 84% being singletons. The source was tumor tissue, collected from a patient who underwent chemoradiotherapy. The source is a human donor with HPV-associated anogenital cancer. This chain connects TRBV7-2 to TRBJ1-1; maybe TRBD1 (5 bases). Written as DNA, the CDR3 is TGTGCCAGCAGCTCGACAGTTGTAAGGGCAGCTTTCTTT. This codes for CASSSTVVRAAFF.